The rows below give T cell receptor beta chains drawn from one sample of a study of T cell clusters in autoimmune cytopenias. TCRdb reprocessed the multiplex PCR reads and keeps a single row for each CDR3 protein, giving no DNA. The record lists more than 6,000 distinct CDR3 sequences, of which the ten most abundant hold roughly 7.1%. These data also featured in a second study, about T cell repertoires in aging, cancer and after chemotherapy.

Sequenced sample: peripheral blood. The receptors were sampled from a human donor in good health. CDR3s include the opening cysteine and the closing phenylalanine or tryptophan. Part of the rows lack a size; the others show once, few, many or a class for expanded clones.

clone_size j_call v_call cdr3_aa
medium-sized TRBJ2-2 TRBV6-1 CASSPSAALNTGELFF
- TRBJ2-3 TRBV7-2 CASSSRWSDTQYF
medium-sized TRBJ2-2 TRBV19 CASSRSASGLHRELFF
- TRBJ1-2 TRBV5-4 CASRTGTTYGYTF
large TRBJ2-3 TRBV29-1 CSVEAVNTDTQYF
medium-sized TRBJ1-6 TRBV27 CASASGVGNSPLHF
- TRBJ2-2 TRBV21-1 CARYVGLGGELFF
- TRBJ2-3 TRBV20-1 CSARDPRKSTDTQYF
medium-sized TRBJ1-5 TRBV18 CASSLSTGQSNQPQHF
medium-sized TRBJ1-2 TRBV30 CAWTGDYGYTF
- TRBJ2-3 TRBV14 CASSQHPINTGPTSTDTQYF
- TRBJ2-7 TRBV14 CASSQDPWTGAYEQYF
medium-sized TRBJ2-3 TRBV6-1 CASSEETSRDTQYF
- TRBJ2-5 TRBV4-3 CASRPDRLRGETQYF
medium-sized TRBJ1-4 TRBV12-3/TRBV12-4 CASRLDRVGEKLFF
- TRBJ2-2 TRBV4-3 CASSQGEGGAGELFF
medium-sized TRBJ2-5 TRBV28 CASSFWAAQETQYF
medium-sized TRBJ1-5 TRBV30 CAWSQRQDQPQHF
- TRBJ2-7 TRBV10-3 CAISESMTSSGSYDEQYF
- TRBJ1-1 TRBV7-2 CASSFTSIAEAFF
- TRBJ1-1 TRBV12-5 CASGLDLNTEAFF
- TRBJ1-2 TRBV25-1 CASSVGTGGGYGYTF
medium-sized TRBJ2-3 TRBV7-6 CASSLSVLGGADTQYF
- TRBJ1-2 TRBV7-2 CASTPSPSYGYTF
medium-sized TRBJ1-2 TRBV19 CASCHEGSTDLNYGYTF
- TRBJ1-1 TRBV5-1 CASSLQGAAAEAFF
- TRBJ2-4 TRBV27 CASSSSTGRINIQYF
- TRBJ1-4 TRBV6-2/TRBV6-3 CASSTARLGPTNEKLFF
large TRBJ1-2 TRBV18 CASSPDRDTVYGYTF
- TRBJ1-4 TRBV7-2 CASTQPRGLVGEKLFF
- TRBJ1-1 TRBV5-4 CASSLAQGLTEAFF
- TRBJ2-5 TRBV20-1 CSARAQLWNFQETQYF
- TRBJ2-4 TRBV27 CASSLIFSQGRVIQYF
- TRBJ2-7 TRBV9 CASSVAPLQRATYEQYF
medium-sized TRBJ2-1 TRBV5-4 CASTQGGAGSYNEQFF
- TRBJ1-1 TRBV2 CASPLREGTEAFF
- TRBJ2-1 TRBV4-1 CASSLPMKGSFENEQFF
medium-sized TRBJ2-7 TRBV6-5 CASSSGARKQYF
- TRBJ2-3 TRBV28 CASSPTGQGTDTQYF
- TRBJ2-7 TRBV11-1 CASSLVLAEQYF
- TRBJ2-3 TRBV30 CAWSGTSGRPDTQYF
medium-sized TRBJ1-2 TRBV6-2/TRBV6-3 CASSSGQGSYGYTF
- TRBJ2-5 TRBV21-1 CASSFKEGRLAKGETQYF
- TRBJ1-1 TRBV18 CASSPSRGWTEAFF
- TRBJ2-4 TRBV11-1 CASSLDAGSIQYF